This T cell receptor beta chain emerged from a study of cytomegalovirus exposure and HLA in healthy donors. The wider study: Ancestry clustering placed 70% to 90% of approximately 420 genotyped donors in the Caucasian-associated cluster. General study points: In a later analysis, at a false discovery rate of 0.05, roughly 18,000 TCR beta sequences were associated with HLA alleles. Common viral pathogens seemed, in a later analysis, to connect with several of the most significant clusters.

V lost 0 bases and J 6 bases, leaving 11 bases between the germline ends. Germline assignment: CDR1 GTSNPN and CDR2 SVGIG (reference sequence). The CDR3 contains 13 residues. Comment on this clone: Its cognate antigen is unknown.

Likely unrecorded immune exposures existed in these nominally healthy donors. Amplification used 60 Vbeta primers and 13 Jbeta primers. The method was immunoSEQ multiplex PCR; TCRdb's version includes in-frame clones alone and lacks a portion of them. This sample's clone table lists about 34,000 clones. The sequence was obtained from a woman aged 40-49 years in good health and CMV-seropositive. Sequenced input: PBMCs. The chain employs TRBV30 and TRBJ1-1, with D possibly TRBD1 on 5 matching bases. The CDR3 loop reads CAWSVQGVAEAFF. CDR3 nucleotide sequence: TGTGCCTGGAGTGTCCAGGGCGTCGCTGAAGCTTTCTTT.